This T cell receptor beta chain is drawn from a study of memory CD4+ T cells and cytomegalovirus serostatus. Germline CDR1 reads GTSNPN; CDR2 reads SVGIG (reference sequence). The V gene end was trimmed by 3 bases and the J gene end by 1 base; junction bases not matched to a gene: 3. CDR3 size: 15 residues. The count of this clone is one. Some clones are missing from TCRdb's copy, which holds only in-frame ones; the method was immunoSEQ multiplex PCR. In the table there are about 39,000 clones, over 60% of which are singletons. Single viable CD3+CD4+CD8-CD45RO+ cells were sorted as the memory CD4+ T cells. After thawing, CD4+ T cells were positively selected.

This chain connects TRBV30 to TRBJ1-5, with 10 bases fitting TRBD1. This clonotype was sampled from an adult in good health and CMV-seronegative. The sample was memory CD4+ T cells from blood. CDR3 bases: TGTGCCTGGAGCGGACAGGGGGGAAGCAATCAGCCCCAGCATTTT. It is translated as CAWSGQGGSNQPQHF.